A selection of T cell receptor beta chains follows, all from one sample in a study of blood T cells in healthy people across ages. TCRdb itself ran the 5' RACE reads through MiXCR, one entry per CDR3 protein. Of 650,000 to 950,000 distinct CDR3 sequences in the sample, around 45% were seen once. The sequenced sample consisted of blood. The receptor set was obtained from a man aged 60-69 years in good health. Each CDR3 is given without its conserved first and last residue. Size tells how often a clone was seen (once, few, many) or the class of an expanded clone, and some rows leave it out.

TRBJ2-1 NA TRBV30 AWSGWDRQF
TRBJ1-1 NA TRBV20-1 SARPPGVLNTEAF
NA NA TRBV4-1 ASSQSALGQGAYEQY
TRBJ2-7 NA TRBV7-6 ASSSTGRRYEQY
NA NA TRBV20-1 SARDLRSGGLVYEQY
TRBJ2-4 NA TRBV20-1 SARREGPKNIQY
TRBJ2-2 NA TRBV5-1 ASSQQGAQTGELF
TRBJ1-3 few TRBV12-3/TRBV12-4 ASSFGWASGNTIY
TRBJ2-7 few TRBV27 AGSPSGDYYEQY
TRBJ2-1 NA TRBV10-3 ATGIGQSSYNEQF
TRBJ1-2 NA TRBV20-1 SATRTGGLLNRGYT
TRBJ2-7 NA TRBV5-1 ASSLWQTSYEQY
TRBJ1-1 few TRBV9 ASRDETGANTEAF
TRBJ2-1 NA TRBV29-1 SVSERGGTLRNEQF
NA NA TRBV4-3 ASSRGGTWPHEQF
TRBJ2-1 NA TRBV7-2 ASSLEFTGSGNNEQF
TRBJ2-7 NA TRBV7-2 ASSLGARLSDEQY
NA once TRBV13 ASSRNLQTSGEAKTQY
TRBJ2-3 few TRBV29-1 TVSDTDTQY
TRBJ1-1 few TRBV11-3 ASSLGAFSEAF
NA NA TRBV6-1 ASSPTLGGEQY
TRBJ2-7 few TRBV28 ASSAQGNEQY
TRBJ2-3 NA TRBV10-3 AIGVTDTQY
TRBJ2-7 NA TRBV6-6 ASSVGTYEQY
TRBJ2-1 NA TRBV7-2 ASSSETGSYNEQF
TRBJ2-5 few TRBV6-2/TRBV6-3 ASSSTTSAARETQY
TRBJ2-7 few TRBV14 ASSRDSITYEQY
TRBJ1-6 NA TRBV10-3 AIGQDYNSPLH
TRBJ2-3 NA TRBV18 ASSPREGPTDTQY
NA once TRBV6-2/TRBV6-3 ASRSIIGQYYEQY
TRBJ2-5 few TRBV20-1 SARFGTGWTQY
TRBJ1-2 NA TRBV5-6 ASSPIQFSNYGYT
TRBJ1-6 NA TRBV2 ASGSGGGRYSPLH
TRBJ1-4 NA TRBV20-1 SAKDYEKLF
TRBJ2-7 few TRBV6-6 ASSDTSFFYEQY
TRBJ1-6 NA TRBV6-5 ASSYSGPRWSPLH
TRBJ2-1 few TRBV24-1 ATSDRASGGAGEQF
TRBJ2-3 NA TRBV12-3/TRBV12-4 ASSITDTSTDTQY
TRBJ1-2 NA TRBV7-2 ASSSNPDGYT
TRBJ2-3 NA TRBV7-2 ASSLTSRSEDTQY
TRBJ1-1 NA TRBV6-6 ASSPDRDAF
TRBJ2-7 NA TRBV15 ATSRIPGQGYEQY
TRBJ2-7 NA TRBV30 AWSVLGSAEQY
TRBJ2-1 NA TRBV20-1 SARDPAGTAYNEQF
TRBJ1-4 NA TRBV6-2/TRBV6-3 VSSYLGSTNEKLF
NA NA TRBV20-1 SARRGAGTYEQY
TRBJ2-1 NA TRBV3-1 ASSQESRGGWEF
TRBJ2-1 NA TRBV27 ASSFRVQGRYNEQF
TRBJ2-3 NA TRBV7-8 ASSLGSWGGPADTQY
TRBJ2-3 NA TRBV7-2 ASSLVRLAGRGDTQY
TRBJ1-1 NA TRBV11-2 ASSPGLEGMVSEAF
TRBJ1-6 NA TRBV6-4 ATTGRVFGSPLH
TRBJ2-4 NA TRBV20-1 SASVGRREQY
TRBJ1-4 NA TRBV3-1 ASSQQQGATNEKLF
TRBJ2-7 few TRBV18 ASSPPGQTEQY
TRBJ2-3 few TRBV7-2 ASSLIGGPDTQY
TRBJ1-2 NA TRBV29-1 SADGTGANYGYT